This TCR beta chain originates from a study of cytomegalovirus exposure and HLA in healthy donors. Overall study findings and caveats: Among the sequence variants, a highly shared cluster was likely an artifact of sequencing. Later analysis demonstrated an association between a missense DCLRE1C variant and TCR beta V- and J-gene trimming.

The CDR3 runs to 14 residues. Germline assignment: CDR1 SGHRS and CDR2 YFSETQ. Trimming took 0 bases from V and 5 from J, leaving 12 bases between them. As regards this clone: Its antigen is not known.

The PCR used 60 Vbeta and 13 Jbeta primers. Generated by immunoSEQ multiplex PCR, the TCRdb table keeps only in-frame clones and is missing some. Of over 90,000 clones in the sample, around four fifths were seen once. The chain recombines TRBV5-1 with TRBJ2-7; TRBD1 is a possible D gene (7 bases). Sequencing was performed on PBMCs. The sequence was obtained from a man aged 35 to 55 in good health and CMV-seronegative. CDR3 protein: CASSLVPGGNEQYF. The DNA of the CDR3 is TGCGCCAGCAGCTTGGTTCCAGGGGGGAACGAGCAGTACTTC.